This entry is about one T cell receptor beta chain. The sample comes from a study of blood T cell repertoires in COVID-19. As originally analysed: Researchers report that nucleated cell counts were estimated from reference gene primer amplification. Method: immunoSEQ multiplex PCR; TCRdb's copy keeps in-frame clones and lacks some. V and J calls and clone size follow that table, whereas D and trimming were derived from the DNA. The data hold 280,000 or so clones, with roughly nine tenths observed a single time. Two negative PCRs, clearance, or symptom resolution characterized the recovered Cohort 3 donors. Sequenced: PBMCs or T cells enriched from blood (not recorded which). The receptor was isolated from a middle-aged woman who had recovered from COVID-19.

The CDR3 DNA sequence: TGTGCCACCAGCAGAGGTCAGGGCGCGAACACCGGGGAGCTGTTTTTT. It encodes CATSRGQGANTGELFF. This chain uses TRBV15 with TRBJ2-2; perhaps TRBD1 as D (5 bases). The CDR3 is made up of 16 amino acids. Deletions cut 1 base from V and 0 bases from J, with 9 bases between. Germline CDR1 and CDR2: LNHNV and YYDKDF (reference sequence).